This T cell receptor (beta chain) was sequenced in a study of cytomegalovirus exposure and HLA in healthy donors. General observations from the study: Reported results showed that the classifier diagnosed cytomegalovirus status with high specificity and sensitivity. Analysis performed later found approximately 17,000 TCR beta sequences associated with HLA alleles at 0.05 false discovery rate. Reports indicate that TCR beta sequences accurately predicted the HLA-A and HLA-B alleles of most subjects. A few chains linked to CMV were shown in vitro to be specific for CMV antigens.

V lost 0 bases, J lost 2 bases, and 5 bases stayed unmatched. The CDR3 consists of 17 residues. Per the germline V gene, CDR1 is SNHLY and CDR2 is FYNNEI. As for this clone: No antigen is known for it.

Vbeta (60) and Jbeta (13) primers were used in the PCR. The repertoire was sequenced with immunoSEQ multiplex PCR; TCRdb's copy has only in-frame clones and lacks some. The sample's table shows some 41,000 clones. The sequence came from a male donor in good health and CMV-seronegative. V is TRBV2 and J is TRBJ2-3; 10 positions agree with TRBD2. The specimen sequenced was PBMCs. CDR3 coding DNA: TGTGCCAGCAGTGAAGCGCGGACTAGCGGAACCACAGATACGCAGTATTTT. Protein product: CASSEARTSGTTDTQYF.